The next 9 T cell receptor beta chains were all read from a single sample in a study of blood T cells in healthy people across ages. A second PCR, run for roughly 7 to 12 cycles, used a sample-barcoded 5' primer plus a J-beta primer mix. TCRdb itself ran the 5' RACE reads through MiXCR, one entry per CDR3 protein. In the table there are under 2,000,000 distinct CDR3 sequences, 49% of which are singletons. Sequencing was done on a sample of blood. All receptors derive from a woman between 35 and 50 years old in good health.

The CDR3 loop reads CASSEYDRVDYGYTF. The CDR3 nucleotides read TGTGCCAGCAGTGAATATGACAGAGTCGACTATGGCTACACCTTC. The genes are TRBV25-1 and TRBJ1-2; weak D call: TRBD1 (5 bases). Trimming removed 0 bases from V and 3 bases from J, with 11 bases in between. The germline gives CDR1 MGHDK, CDR2 SYGVNS. The CDR3 length is 15 residues.

This clonotype has just one count. This rearrangement joins TRBV30 to TRBJ2-7; D gene unclear. The V gene's germline CDR1 is GTSNPN and CDR2 SVGIG (reference sequence). The V gene lost 1 base and the J gene lost 3 bases, with 7 bases spanning the gap. CDR3 length: 12 residues. Written as DNA, the CDR3 is TGTGCCTGGAGTGACCCCGTCTACGAGCAGTACTTC. Amino acids: CAWSDPVYEQYF.

This clonotype was counted a few times. This chain uses TRBV5-1 with TRBJ2-7; D call uncertain. Trimming stripped 2 bases from V and 2 bases from J, with 11 bases between. From germline, CDR1 is SGHRS and CDR2 YFSETQ. This CDR3 is built from 14 residues. The DNA for the CDR3 is TGCGCCAGCAGCTTCAGAACACCGCCCTACGAGCAGTACTTC. Its protein product is CASSFRTPPYEQYF.

The rearrangement joins TRBV4-3 to TRBJ2-5, with TRBD2 matching 9 bases. Losses at the gene ends were 1 base for V and 11 bases for J; bases not matched to a gene: 14. The CDR3 has 16 residues. Germline CDR1 LGHNA, CDR2 YSLEER. CDR3: CASSQARGGARNEQYF. Here the CDR3 DNA reads TGCGCCAGCAGCCAAGCTCGCGGGGGGGCTCGGAATGAGCAGTACTTC.

The sample holds a few counts of this clonotype. V and J are TRBV4-1 and TRBJ2-5, with 13 bases identical to TRBD2. This CDR3 contains 16 residues. The germline gives CDR1 MGHRA, CDR2 YSYEKL. With V trimmed by 4 bases and J by 2 bases, 4 bases remained unmatched. CDR3 sequence (DNA): TGCGCCAGCAGCCCCCAGACTAGCGGGGGGCAAGAGACCCAGTACTTC. Translation: CASSPQTSGGQETQYF.

The gene calls are TRBV18 and TRBJ2-1; 7 bases line up with TRBD1. The junction had 7 bases not matched to a gene; V was cut back by 3 bases and J by 5 bases. Germline CDR1 is KGHSH and CDR2 is LQKENI. CDR3 length: 15 residues. For the CDR3, the DNA is TGTGCCAGCTCACCTCCCGGGACAGCGAACAATGAGCAGTTCTTC. This sequence encodes CASSPPGTANNEQFF. Combining the CDR3 with reference TRBV18 and TRBJ2-1 gives the whole variable domain NAGVMQNPRHLVRRRGQEARLRCSPMKGHSHVYWYRQLPEEGLKFMVYLQKENIIDESGMPKERFSAEFPKEGPSILRIQQVVRGDSAAYFCASSPPGTANNEQFFGPGTRLTVL.

Only one count was recorded for this clonotype. V usage is TRBV20-1 and J usage is TRBJ1-5; TRBD1 matches 9 bases. With V trimmed by 6 bases and J by 4 bases, 13 bases remained unmatched. Germline CDR1 and CDR2: DFQATT and SNEGSKA (reference sequence). The CDR3 covers 16 residues. CDR3 coding DNA: TGCAGTGCCGGGACGGGACAGGGACTCGGGAATCAGCCCCAGCATTTT. Its translation is CSAGTGQGLGNQPQHF.

The chain carries TRBV28 and TRBJ2-7; 7 bases match TRBD2. Germline CDR1 reads MDHEN; CDR2 reads SYDVKM. CDR3 length equals 13 residues. J was trimmed by 2 bases and V by 6 bases; bases with no gene match: 4. This chain's CDR3 is CASRRGGAYEQYF. The CDR3 nucleotides read TGTGCCAGCAGAAGGGGAGGGGCCTACGAGCAGTACTTC. Together with reference TRBV28 and TRBJ2-7, the CDR3 gives the full variable domain: DVKVTQSSRYLVKRTGEKVFLECVQDMDHENMFWYRQDPGLGLRLIYFSYDVKMKEKGDIPEGYSVSREKKERFSLILESASTNQTSMYLCASRRGGAYEQYFGPGTRLTVT.

This clonotype has at least ten counts. V usage is TRBV6-2 or TRBV6-3 and J usage is TRBJ2-5, with 10 bases lining up with TRBD2. The V gene's germline CDR1 is MNHEY and CDR2 SVGEGT. Trimming at V came to 0 bases and at J to 3 bases, leaving 4 bases not matched to a gene. This CDR3 has 16 amino acids. The CDR3 region has the DNA TGTGCCAGCAGTTACTCCACTAGCGGGGTGGAAGAGACCCAGTACTTC. This translates into CASSYSTSGVEETQYF.